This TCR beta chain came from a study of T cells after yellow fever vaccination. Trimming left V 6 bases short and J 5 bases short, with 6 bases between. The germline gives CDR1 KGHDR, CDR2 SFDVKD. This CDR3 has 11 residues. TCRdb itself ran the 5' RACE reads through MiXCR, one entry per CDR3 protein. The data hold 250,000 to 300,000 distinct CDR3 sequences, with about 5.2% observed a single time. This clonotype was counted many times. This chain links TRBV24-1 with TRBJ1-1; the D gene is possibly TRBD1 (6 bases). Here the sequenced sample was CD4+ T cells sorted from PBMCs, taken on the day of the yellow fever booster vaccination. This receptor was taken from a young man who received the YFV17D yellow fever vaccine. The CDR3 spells CATSQGTEAFF. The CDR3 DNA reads TGTGCCACCAGTCAGGGGACTGAAGCTTTCTTT.